The subject of this entry is one T cell receptor beta chain. Its matching antigen is unknown. Deletions cut 4 bases from V and 1 base from J, with 13 bases between. Germline values: CDR1 SGHRS, CDR2 YFSETQ. The CDR3 length is 15 residues. This entry is derived from a study of cytomegalovirus exposure and HLA in healthy donors. Study conclusions and caveats: There were some V segments, including TRBV6-2 and TRBV6-3, excluded as indistinguishable.

The PCR was carried out with 60 Vbeta primers and 13 Jbeta primers. Per the study methods: A later analysis counted 80 million or so unique TCR beta chains, some 10 million shared. Profiled with immunoSEQ multiplex PCR; TCRdb holds only in-frame clones, not every one. The DNA was the basis for D and trimming; V, J and clone size are from that table. The table shows roughly 97,000 clones, with approximately 9% occurring only once. Sequences were obtained from PBMCs. This TCR was sampled from a man in his fifties in good health and CMV-seropositive. The chain couples TRBV5-1 to TRBJ2-3, with D possibly matching TRBD2 (7 bases). CDR3 sequence reads: CASSRTRGGTDTQYF. CDR3 DNA: TGCGCCAGCAGCCGGACTAGGGGGGGCACAGATACGCAGTATTTT.